This TCR beta chain originates from a study of blood T cell repertoires in COVID-19. Study-wide background: The origin of the acute and convalescent COVID-19 samples was the United States, Italy and Spain. Sample material is recorded as cDNA or gDNA derived from T cells, B-cell-depleted T cells, or PBMCs.

This clone was counted once. The V and J ends lost 6 bases and 5 bases respectively, with 11 bases between them. Germline values: CDR1 MNHNY, CDR2 SVGAGI (reference sequence). This CDR3 contains 13 residues. Profiling relied on immunoSEQ multiplex PCR, and the TCRdb table lists in-frame clones only, not all of them. The sample yields fewer than 90,000 clones, about nine tenths seen once. This sequence originates from a male donor with acute or convalescent COVID-19. The sequencing input was peripheral blood. The V call is TRBV6-6, the J call TRBJ2-1; D is perhaps TRBD2 (6 bases). The CDR3 DNA reads as TGTGCCAGCAGATCGGGACTGAACAATGAGCAGTTCTTC. The encoded protein is CASRSGLNNEQFF.